This TCR beta chain was retrieved from a study of control samples from healthy donors and cancer patients. Profiling relied on immunoSEQ multiplex PCR, and the TCRdb table lists in-frame clones only, not all of them. This table has some 39,000 clones, over 70% appearing once. The germline CDR1 and CDR2 sequences are SGHVS and FQNEAQ. The ends lost 5 bases at V and 5 bases at J; junction bases unmatched: 8. The CDR3 runs 15 residues. The TCR comes from a woman aged 55 to 70 with lung cancer. The gene calls are TRBV7-8 and TRBJ1-2; TRBD1 aligns across 10 bases. Specimen: PBMCs. CDR3 residues: CASSPRRTGGYGYTF. The CDR3 DNA follows: TGTGCCAGCAGCCCTAGGCGGACAGGGGGATATGGCTACACCTTC.